The sequence of this T cell receptor beta chain was determined in a study of cytomegalovirus exposure and HLA in healthy donors. This CDR3 has 13 amino acids. V trimming: 6 bases; J trimming: 5 bases; junction bases outside the gene matches: 5. Germline loops: CDR1 MDHEN, CDR2 SYDVKM. The PCR ran on 60 Vbeta and 13 Jbeta primers. TCRdb's table, derived via immunoSEQ multiplex PCR, lists solely in-frame clones and lacks some. This sample has about 120,000 clones, with roughly 80% found just once. This sequence joins TRBV28 and TRBJ2-7; 9 bases map to TRBD1. Sequencing was carried out using PBMCs. The sequence derives from a man aged 60 to 69 in good health and CMV-seropositive. CDR3 loop: CASRRQGVDEQYF. CDR3 sequence (DNA): TGTGCCAGCAGAAGACAGGGGGTCGACGAGCAGTACTTC. The complete variable domain, with remaining parts taken from reference TRBV28 and TRBJ2-7, reads DVKVTQSSRYLVKRTGEKVFLECVQDMDHENMFWYRQDPGLGLRLIYFSYDVKMKEKGDIPEGYSVSREKKERFSLILESASTNQTSMYLCASRRQGVDEQYFGPGTRLTVT.